These 25 T cell receptor beta chains came from one sample sequenced in a study of human T cells and chemical hapten exposure. Time point denoted: pre-sensitization, week 0. The treatment: therapeutic diphenylcyclopropenone sensitization with weekly scalp DPC. One entry per CDR3 protein results from TCRdb running MiXCR on the RACE reads. Altogether nearly 110,000 distinct CDR3 sequences are present, roughly an eighth being singletons, with the ten largest covering around 1.7%. The sample was whole blood, taken in connection with sensitization to the hapten diphenylcyclopropenone (DPC). These receptors were collected from a woman aged 50 to 60 with alopecia areata. Some clones in this sample may be carry-over from other donors' samples.

The genes are TRBV7-9 and TRBJ1-1, with D perhaps matching TRBD1 (5 bases). The V end was cut by 4 bases, the J end by 3 bases, with 6 bases between. CDR3 length: 12 residues. Germline V gene lookup returns CDR1 SEHNR and CDR2 FQNEAQ (reference sequence). CDR3 protein: CASSWDYTEAFF. The CDR3 coding sequence is TGTGCCAGCAGCTGGGACTACACTGAAGCTTTCTTT.

The chain joins TRBV2 to TRBJ2-7; D unresolved. CDR3 length: 16 amino acids. Trimming pared 3 bases from V and 1 base from J, leaving 16 bases between. Germline CDR1 and CDR2: SNHLY and FYNNEI. The DNA of the CDR3 is TGTGCCAGCAGTGATAAGTTTGGATCAAGTTCCTACGAGCAGTACTTC. This codes for CASSDKFGSSSYEQYF.

This clonotype showed up many times. The chain has TRBV6-2 or TRBV6-3 and TRBJ2-5; either TRBD1 or TRBD2 may supply D (6 bases each). The CDR3 extends over 14 amino acids. V shed 5 bases and J shed 2 bases, with 12 bases lying between them. The germline V gene encodes CDR1 MNHEY and CDR2 SVGEGT. The CDR3 DNA reads TGTGCCAGCAGTCCGGGGGCGGTTCAAGAGACCCAGTACTTC. This encodes CASSPGAVQETQYF.

This clonotype showed up many times. The chain uses TRBV29-1 and TRBJ2-1; D is possibly TRBD2 (6 bases). CDR3 length: 16 amino acids. CDR1 and CDR2 from the germline V gene are SQVTM and ANQGSEA. Trimming took off 6 bases at V and 5 bases at J, with 23 bases between the two ends. For the CDR3, the DNA is TGCAGCGTCTCAGATACTCAGGGAGGTTGGCACAATGAGCAGTTCTTC. Translation gives CSVSDTQGGWHNEQFF.

The count of this clonotype is one. The chain has TRBV2 and TRBJ2-7, with D unclear. The V gene's germline CDR1 is SNHLY and CDR2 FYNNEI. The V gene lost 2 bases and the J gene lost 4 bases, with 0 bases spanning the gap. This CDR3 is 10 amino acids long. Here the CDR3 DNA reads TGTGCCAGCAGTGAATACGAGCAGTACTTC. Its translation: CASSEYEQYF.

V and J are TRBV4-1 and TRBJ2-5; 7 bases map to TRBD1. The CDR3 spans 16 residues. Trimming cost V 1 base and J 5 bases; bases outside gene matches: 10. In germline, CDR1 is MGHRA, CDR2 YSYEKL. This CDR3 reads CASSQGGTGVPETQYF. In DNA, the CDR3 is TGCGCCAGCAGCCAAGGGGGCACAGGGGTGCCGGAGACCCAGTACTTC.

This clonotype was seen more than once but under ten times. The chain joins TRBV7-2 to TRBJ2-1; 9 nucleotides line up with TRBD2. The V gene's germline CDR1 is SGHTA and CDR2 FQGNSA. V gave up 1 base and J gave up 5 bases; unmatched junction bases: 9. The CDR3 is 17 residues long. The CDR3 spells CASSLVPLASGDNEQFF. In nucleotides, the CDR3 is TGTGCCAGCAGCTTAGTGCCCCTGGCTAGCGGGGACAATGAGCAGTTCTTC.

This clonotype occurred many times. The chain couples TRBV20-1 to TRBJ1-5; 7 bases line up with TRBD1. Germline loops: CDR1 DFQATT, CDR2 SNEGSKA (reference sequence). The CDR3 spans 15 residues. The trim removed 0 bases at V and 7 bases at J, leaving 9 bases unmatched. This CDR3 reads CSARDQGNRGQPQHF. The CDR3 DNA follows: TGCAGTGCTAGAGATCAAGGAAACAGGGGCCAGCCCCAGCATTTT.

This clonotype showed up just a few times. The chain employs TRBV28 and TRBJ1-2; TRBD1 is a possible D gene (6 bases). Germline assignment: CDR1 MDHEN and CDR2 SYDVKM. V was shortened by 7 bases and J by 9 bases, with 12 bases between the two germline ends. This CDR3 has 11 residues. CDR3 loop: CASNVGQSYTF. CDR3 nucleotides: TGTGCCAGCAACGTAGGACAGAGCTACACCTTC.

This clonotype was found a few times. V and J are TRBV7-2 and TRBJ1-6; maybe TRBD1 (6 bases). The germline CDR1 and CDR2 sequences are SGHTA and FQGNSA. Trimming removed 1 base at V and 8 bases at J, with 12 bases between. This CDR3 comprises 15 residues. CDR3 amino acids: CASSLVGQGYSPLHF. The CDR3 DNA follows: TGTGCCAGCAGCTTAGTCGGGCAGGGGTATTCACCCCTCCACTTT.

CDR3 DNA: TGTGCCAGCAGTTACTCAACCTACGAGCAGTACTTC. Translated: CASSYSTYEQYF. This rearrangement joins TRBV6-2 or TRBV6-3 to TRBJ2-7; D is uncertain. The CDR3 is 12 amino acids. The V gene's germline CDR1 is MNHEY and CDR2 SVGEGT. V lost 0 bases to trimming and J lost 2 bases, with 2 bases between them.

This clonotype has ten or more counts. The CDR3 loop reads CASREYNEQFF. The CDR3 coding sequence is TGTGCCAGCAGGGAATACAATGAGCAGTTCTTC. This chain links TRBV6-5 with TRBJ2-1; D is ambiguous. The CDR3 is 11 amino acids. Germline V lookup: CDR1 MNHEY, CDR2 SVGAGI. V lost 6 bases, J lost 4 bases, and 4 bases lay in between.

This rearrangement joins TRBV25-1 to TRBJ2-7; D not resolved. The CDR3 totals 13 residues. Trimming took 6 bases from V and 6 from J, leaving 15 bases between them. Germline assignment: CDR1 MGHDK and CDR2 SYGVNS. The CDR3 sequence is CASRGLAAGEQYF. CDR3 sequence (DNA): TGTGCCAGCAGGGGGTTGGCAGCCGGCGAGCAGTACTTC.

This chain uses TRBV18 with TRBJ2-3; 12 bases align to TRBD2. The CDR3 has 16 amino acids. The V gene end was trimmed by 3 bases and the J gene end by 0 bases; junction bases not matched to a gene: 1. CDR1 KGHSH and CDR2 LQKENI come from the germline V gene. The CDR3, as DNA: TGTGCCAGCTCACCCGGACTAGCGGGGAGCACAGATACGCAGTATTTT. Protein sequence: CASSPGLAGSTDTQYF.

This clonotype was seen repeatedly, ten times or more. V usage is TRBV7-8 and J usage is TRBJ2-5, with D possibly being TRBD1 or TRBD2 (5 bases each). The CDR3 loop spans 11 amino acids. V was shortened by 5 bases and J by 7 bases, with 8 bases between the two germline ends. Looked up from germline, CDR1 is SGHVS and CDR2 is FQNEAQ. CDR3 protein: CASSKGRTQYF. Here the CDR3 DNA reads TGTGCCAGCAGCAAGGGGAGGACCCAGTACTTC.

The rearrangement uses TRBV11-1 and TRBJ2-7, with 8 bases aligning to TRBD1. Germline loops: CDR1 SGHAT, CDR2 FQDESV (reference sequence). The CDR3 totals 15 residues. Trimming took 5 bases from V and 6 from J; bases not matched to a gene: 12. This CDR3 reads CASSHPPTGVIEQYF. In DNA form, the CDR3 reads TGTGCCAGCAGCCACCCCCCGACAGGGGTCATCGAGCAGTACTTC.

This clonotype was detected ten times or more. The genes are TRBV5-1 and TRBJ2-1; D remains unclear. This CDR3 is built from 14 residues. Germline V gene lookup returns CDR1 SGHRS and CDR2 YFSETQ. The ends were cut back, 1 base at V and 7 bases at J, with 12 bases in the middle. The CDR3 sequence is CASSLRVTRNEQFF. In DNA form, the CDR3 reads TGCGCCAGCAGCTTGCGAGTTACCAGGAATGAGCAGTTCTTC.

This chain joins TRBV5-1 and TRBJ1-5; D is ambiguous. This CDR3 region has 14 residues. Between the trimmed V and J ends, which lost 1 base and 4 bases, there was a span of 9 bases. Germline V CDR1 and CDR2: SGHRS, YFSETQ. The CDR3 loop reads CASSLTPINQPQHF. CDR3 nucleotide sequence: TGCGCCAGCAGCTTGACGCCAATTAATCAGCCCCAGCATTTT. Supplemented by reference TRBV5-1 and TRBJ1-5, the full variable domain reads KAGVTQTPRYLIKTRGQQVTLSCSPISGHRSVSWYQQTPGQGLQFLFEYFSETQRNKGNFPGRFSGRQFSNSRSEMNVSTLELGDSALYLCASSLTPINQPQHFGDGTRLSIL.

The J gene is TRBJ2-3, the V gene TRBV7-6; possible D gene TRBD2, 5 bases. This CDR3 region has 14 residues. V lost 3 bases and J 0 bases, leaving 7 bases between the germline ends. Germline V gene data show CDR1 as SGHVS and CDR2 as FNYEAQ. The CDR3 reads CASSFGISTDTQYF. The CDR3 DNA reads as TGTGCCAGCAGCTTCGGGATCAGCACAGATACGCAGTATTTT.

There are many counts of this clonotype. V gene TRBV28 combines with J gene TRBJ2-7, with 7 bases identical to TRBD1. Germline CDR1 is MDHEN and CDR2 is SYDVKM. The CDR3 extends over 15 amino acids. V was pared by 5 bases and J by 2 bases, with 9 bases of the junction left unmatched. CDR3 sequence reads: CASSPLGTVTYEQYF. CDR3 in DNA: TGTGCCAGCAGTCCTCTAGGGACAGTCACCTACGAGCAGTACTTC.

This clonotype has a count of ten or more. DNA of the CDR3: TGTGCCAGCAGGTTTTCTAGCGCTACGCAGTATTTT. This encodes CASRFSSATQYF. The rearrangement uses TRBV12-3 or TRBV12-4 and TRBJ2-3, with a weak D call TRBD2 (6 bases). The length of the CDR3 is 12 residues. V dropped 6 bases and J dropped 8 bases, with 12 bases sitting between them.

The chain uses TRBV29-1 and TRBJ2-1; 8 positions match TRBD1. V lost 5 bases to trimming and J lost 0 bases; unmatched junction nucleotides: 9. The length of the CDR3 is 16 residues. Germline assignment: CDR1 SQVTM and CDR2 ANQGSEA. CDR3 protein: CSVSDRGRNSYNEQFF. CDR3 sequence (DNA): TGCAGCGTTTCAGACAGGGGCCGTAACTCCTACAATGAGCAGTTCTTC.

This clonotype was counted between two and nine times. CDR3: CASSLEAGASLTDTQYF. Here the CDR3 DNA reads TGCGCCAGCAGCTTGGAGGCGGGAGCGAGCCTCACAGATACGCAGTATTTT. The J gene is TRBJ2-3, the V gene TRBV5-1; 7 nucleotides line up with TRBD2. Germline CDR1 and CDR2: SGHRS and YFSETQ. V lost 0 bases to trimming and J lost 2 bases; unmatched junction nucleotides: 9. The CDR3 contains 17 residues.

This clonotype turned up a few times. The chain joins TRBV7-9 to TRBJ2-2; 8 positions agree with TRBD2. Germline trimming cut 1 base from V and 6 bases from J; bases unmatched to any gene: 7. CDR3 length: 16 residues. Germline loops: CDR1 SEHNR, CDR2 FQNEAQ (reference sequence). The CDR3 protein is CASSLDQREFPGELFF. The CDR3 nucleotides are TGTGCCAGCAGCTTAGATCAGCGGGAGTTTCCCGGGGAGCTGTTTTTT.

The V and J genes are TRBV2 and TRBJ1-5, with a tentative D call TRBD1 (6 bases). Germline CDR1 reads SNHLY; CDR2 reads FYNNEI. Trimming stripped 10 bases from V and 7 bases from J, with 17 bases between. The CDR3 is 13 residues long. The CDR3 protein is CATAQGTEQPQHF. Written as DNA, the CDR3 is TGTGCCACTGCACAGGGAACGGAGCAGCCCCAGCATTTT.